These 11 T cell receptor beta chains share one sample of origin, sequenced in a study of metastatic and nonmetastatic thyroid tumors. TCRdb re-called clones via MiXCR from the PCR reads. The sample lists about 5,000 clones, 25% to 30% seen once, with roughly 9.6% in the top ten. Not a single patient had been given any form of treatment at any point before undergoing thyroid surgery. The sequenced sample was adjacent normal tissue. The receptors were gathered from a female donor with papillary thyroid cancer or a benign thyroid nodule (not recorded which). Some clones in this sample may be carry-over from other donors' samples.

On this clone: Since the CDR3 does not end with the conserved phenylalanine or tryptophan, this likely comes from a read error. V and J are TRBV14 and TRBJ2-2; either TRBD1 or TRBD2 may supply D (5 bases each). The CDR3 has 17 amino acids. V was clipped by 3 bases and J by 5 bases, with 19 bases between them. Germline V gives CDR1 SGHDN, CDR2 FVKESK. In DNA, the CDR3 is TGTGCCAGCAGCCAGGGGACCAGTCCGAAGTGGACCGGGGAGCTGTTTTCT. Amino acids: CASSQGTSPKWTGELFS.

This clone is labeled as medium-sized. J is TRBJ2-2 and V is TRBV20-1, with 9 bases fitting TRBD2. Trimming at V came to 0 bases and at J to 6 bases, leaving 8 bases not matched to a gene. The CDR3 has 16 amino acids. Germline CDR1 DFQATT, CDR2 SNEGSKA (reference sequence). CDR3: CSARDSSGRSPGELFF. In DNA form, the CDR3 reads TGCAGTGCTAGAGATTCGAGCGGGAGGTCCCCCGGGGAGCTGTTTTTT.

This chain uses TRBV5-1 with TRBJ2-1; 8 bases line up with TRBD2. Germline V CDR1 and CDR2: SGHRS, YFSETQ. The V and J ends lost 0 bases and 5 bases, in that order; junction bases with no gene match: 22. The CDR3 contains 21 residues. Here the CDR3 reads CASSLDHPTDPAGAPHNEQFF. The CDR3 nucleotides read TGCGCCAGCAGCTTGGACCATCCTACTGACCCAGCGGGAGCCCCCCACAATGAGCAGTTCTTC.

This clone has a handful of counts. This chain joins TRBV6-1 and TRBJ2-7; D possibly corresponds to TRBD2 (6 bases). CDR1 MNHNS and CDR2 SASEGT come from the germline V gene. Between the trimmed V and J ends, which lost 8 bases and 1 base, there was a span of 18 bases. The length of the CDR3 is 15 residues. This CDR3 is CASRGSFGRSYEQYF. CDR3 bases: TGTGCCAGCCGGGGATCATTCGGGAGATCCTACGAGCAGTACTTC.

The chain couples TRBV20-1 to TRBJ1-2; D is perhaps TRBD1 (6 bases). Germline values: CDR1 DFQATT, CDR2 SNEGSKA (reference sequence). The CDR3 has 15 amino acids. Trimming took off 4 bases at V and 7 bases at J, with 22 bases between the two ends. The DNA for the CDR3 is TGCAGTGCTATAGGGCTCCGGGACACCGTGCGTGGCTACACCTTC. The encoded protein is CSAIGLRDTVRGYTF.

Worth noting for this clone: Given the absence of the conserved phenylalanine or tryptophan at the CDR3 end, a read error is likely. The limits of the CDR3 on the DNA are not certain, so only TCRdb's listed CDR3 is given. V gene TRBV19 combines with J gene TRBJ1-2. Germline loops: CDR1 LNHDA, CDR2 SQIVND (reference sequence). The CDR3 region is 10 residues in length, termini included. CDR3 residues: CASSAEGYAC.

This clone counts as large (0.1 to 1%). This chain connects TRBV5-1 to TRBJ1-5; D remains unclear. The V gene lost 0 bases and the J gene lost 3 bases, with 10 bases spanning the gap. The CDR3 loop spans 15 amino acids. CDR1 is SGHRS and CDR2 is YFSETQ in the germline V gene. CDR3 region: CASSLEPGPNQPQHF. CDR3 DNA sequence: TGCGCCAGCAGCTTGGAGCCGGGCCCCAATCAGCCCCAGCATTTT. Filled out from reference TRBV5-1 and TRBJ1-5, the complete variable domain reads KAGVTQTPRYLIKTRGQQVTLSCSPISGHRSVSWYQQTPGQGLQFLFEYFSETQRNKGNFPGRFSGRQFSNSRSEMNVSTLELGDSALYLCASSLEPGPNQPQHFGDGTRLSIL.

This clone was seen only a few times. The chain has TRBV13 and TRBJ1-5; no firm D call. This CDR3 is built from 14 residues. Germline CDR1 reads PRHDT; CDR2 reads FYEKMQ (reference sequence). Trimming took 5 bases from V and 3 from J, leaving 11 bases between them. The CDR3 region is CASSHSGNNQPQHF. The DNA of the CDR3 is TGTGCCAGCAGCCATTCCGGGAACAATCAGCCCCAGCATTTT.

Points on this clone: Germline is not matched at one junction end, which may reflect a read error. The CDR3 is CAISRTGPYQTGYGYTF. In nucleotides, the CDR3 is TGTGCCATCAGTCGAACCGGACCGTACCAAACGGGGTATGGCTACACCTTC. V and J are TRBV6-1 and TRBJ1-2, with D unresolved. The CDR3 sequence is 17 residues long. Looked up from germline, CDR1 is MNHNS and CDR2 is SASEGT.

The chain has TRBV20-1 and TRBJ1-5; D gene ambiguous. This CDR3 has 12 amino acids. Per the germline V gene, CDR1 is DFQATT and CDR2 is SNEGSKA (reference sequence). The V end lost 0 bases, the J end lost 5 bases, and 5 bases lay between the germline ends. The CDR3 loop is CSARDRDQPQHF. The CDR3 nucleotides read TGCAGTGCTAGAGATCGAGATCAGCCCCAGCATTTT.

About this clone itself: This is likely a read error, given that the CDR3 carries no conserved phenylalanine or tryptophan at its end. J is TRBJ2-1 and V is TRBV5-6, with D uncertain. This CDR3 has 15 amino acids. Germline CDR1 is SGHDT and CDR2 is YYEEEE. V was cut by 4 bases and J by 4 bases, with 15 bases left in between. Here the CDR3 DNA reads TGTGCCAGCAGCCGAAGCTGGTACGCTTACAATGAGCAGTTCCTC. This sequence encodes CASSRSWYAYNEQFL.